Listed below are T cell receptor beta chains from one sample, sequenced in a study of T cells after posttransplantation cyclophosphamide. Assay: immunoSEQ multiplex PCR; the TCRdb copy retains only in-frame clones and omits some. The table includes approximately 45,000 clones, 85% to 95% detected once. Material for sequencing was PBMCs. The receptors stem from a woman aged 45-65 years in good health and a related stem cell transplant donor. Each CDR3 is given without its conserved first and last residue.

>TRBJ2-7|TRBV2
ASRALRGTYEQY
>TRBJ1-1|TRBV30
AWAPHPNTEAF
>TRBJ2-1|TRBV7-2
ASSLAAQSYNEQF
>TRBJ1-2|TRBV28
ASSSAGYGYT
>TRBJ1-1|TRBV5-1
ASSLAAMNTEAF
>TRBJ1-6|TRBV11-2
ASSLDRGGSYNSPLH
>TRBJ1-1|TRBV6-5
ASSKTGDNTEAF
>TRBJ1-1|TRBV6-5
ASSSYKTGTEAF
>TRBJ2-2|TRBV19
ASRYSETGELF
>TRBJ1-5|TRBV5-1
ASSLVGGNNQPQH
>TRBJ1-6|TRBV5-1
ASSPGQGRVDSPLH
>TRBJ2-7|TRBV2
ASSRIGPGLASPEQY
>TRBJ1-1|TRBV15
ATSRDSSGDTEAF
>TRBJ1-3|TRBV5-1
ASRQGYGNTIY
>TRBJ1-1|TRBV6-5
ASSYLRDRVTEAF
>TRBJ1-1|TRBV19
ASSIGRVVNTEAF
>TRBJ2-1|TRBV28
ASSLARDYNEQF
>TRBJ1-6|TRBV19
ASSQGASSPLH
>TRBJ2-7|TRBV29-1
SVTTGGSAYEQY
>TRBJ1-5|TRBV6-6
ASTPPGSNQPQH
>TRBJ1-1|TRBV6-1
ASSERQGVSTEAF
>TRBJ2-7|TRBV10-3
AISNLGTSLPYEQY
>TRBJ2-2|TRBV6-1
ATRGQNTGELF
>TRBJ2-7|TRBV2
ASSEEGVPWYEQY
>TRBJ1-2|TRBV2
ASSVKQNYGYT
>TRBJ1-6|TRBV6-6
ASSSRGSNSPLH
>TRBJ1-1|TRBV6-1
ASSGRQGSEAF
>TRBJ1-1|TRBV25-1
ASSEYGGAAEAF
>TRBJ2-2|TRBV6-1
ASSISVTGELF
>TRBJ2-3|TRBV18
ASSLGLAGVVDTQY
>TRBJ2-5|TRBV2
ASGYSGGAETQY
>TRBJ2-7|TRBV19
ASSMDGRAVFDEQY
>TRBJ2-7|TRBV10-3
AINTGTSYEQY
>TRBJ2-5|TRBV28
ASRGRGDETQY
>TRBJ2-3|TRBV20-1
SATQLDTQY
>TRBJ1-2|TRBV28
AGQRGEDYGYT
>TRBJ1-6|TRBV30
AWRKTPTGDFYNSPLH
>TRBJ2-6|TRBV5-1
ASSLVGRQGQFSGANVLT
>TRBJ1-5|TRBV28
ASSLDSGSGNQPQH
>TRBJ1-3|TRBV5-5
ASSLIAGAEGNTIY
>TRBJ2-3|TRBV25-1
ASSEYISDWGTDTQY
>TRBJ2-7|TRBV28
ASRPGTATYEQY
>TRBJ2-7|TRBV27
ASSSDRGEDEQY
>TRBJ1-6|TRBV30
AWSVQDNSPLH
>TRBJ2-7|TRBV5-1
ASSLGGTGVQYEQY
>TRBJ2-7|TRBV27
ASQKSIASYEQY
>TRBJ2-1|TRBV28
ASSPTGNYNEQF
>TRBJ2-7|TRBV7-8
ASSLVVGVEQY
>TRBJ2-7|TRBV11-2
ASSQPGTGGYEQY
>TRBJ2-1|TRBV7-3
ASSQPGTLNEQF
>TRBJ2-5|TRBV27
ASRHDRLQETQY
>TRBJ1-1|TRBV12-5
ASGLTAGTGLNTEAF
>TRBJ2-2|TRBV9
ASSVDIAGAIGELF
>TRBJ2-2|TRBV5-1
ASSLGGQGLSTGELF
>TRBJ1-1|TRBV28
ASSSQGNTEAF